This T cell receptor (beta chain) was sequenced during a study of T cell responses to AZD1222 COVID-19 vaccine. Overall study results and limits: A mostly white British donor set with more females was recruited, and clonal diversity was possibly underestimated. Targets within unmutated variant regions were reportedly found for nearly half of spike-specific TCRs.

This clone was counted between two and nine times. The target antigen is unknown. V was clipped by 5 bases and J by 0 bases; unmatched bases: 7. The CDR3 runs 16 residues. Germline assignment: CDR1 SGHAT and CDR2 FQNNGV. Measured with immunoSEQ multiplex PCR; TCRdb has only the in-frame clones, and not every one. The sample includes over 150,000 clones, about 88% of them seen just once. Sequences were derived from peripheral blood, sampled on day 0 of AZD1222 vaccination. The chain employs TRBV11-2 and TRBJ1-5; 7 nucleotides line up with TRBD1. The clonotype originates from an adult in good health. CDR3 DNA sequence: TGTGCCAGCAGCCGCGGGACAGTCCTTAGCAATCAGCCCCAGCATTTT. It encodes CASSRGTVLSNQPQHF.